This T cell receptor beta chain is drawn from a study of T cells after posttransplantation cyclophosphamide. Regarding the study as a whole: Donor-recipient repertoire similarity was low at 1-2 months, rising over year one. Blood and skin or GI T cell repertoires showed limited TRB overlap. Recipient CMV seropositivity and CMV reactivation strongly tracked TRB clonality.

The naive gate required viable CD3+CD4+ or CD3+CD8+ cells with CCR7+CD45RA+CD45RO-CD95-CD27+CD28+ phenotype. The related graft donor's blood sample was taken on the day of bone marrow donation. Germline V gives CDR1 SEHNR, CDR2 FQNEAQ (reference sequence). The V end lost 8 bases, the J end lost 0 bases, and 20 bases lay between the germline ends. There are 17 residues in the CDR3. Comments on this clone: Its cognate antigen is unknown.

Sequencing was performed with immunoSEQ multiplex PCR; in TCRdb, only in-frame clones are kept and a portion is missing. Among about 30,000 clones listed, roughly 91% were seen once. The clonotype originates from a man aged 30 to 45 in good health and a related stem cell transplant donor. Material: naive CD4+ T cells sorted from blood. The chain joins TRBV7-9 to TRBJ1-3; TRBD1 is a possible D gene (6 bases). The CDR3: CASLPGGAGPSGNTIYF. CDR3 coding DNA: TGTGCCAGCCTGCCGGGGGGGGCAGGGCCCTCTGGAAACACCATATATTTT.